The 6 T cell receptor beta chains reported below all come from one sample, sequenced in a study of regulatory T cells in long-lasting Graves disease. The time point: newly diagnosed GD, antithyroid drugs for less than 3 months. Researchers made the TCR library from RNA that was extracted from PBMCs. CDR3 regions were amplified by Arm-PCR using iRepertoire HTBI primers to build TCR beta libraries. TCRdb independently ran MiXCR on the multiplex PCR reads; one entry per CDR3 protein. The repertoire holds hundreds of thousands of distinct CDR3 sequences, with roughly 14% as singletons. These data were also reused for a study on T cells in Graves' hyperthyroidism and ophthalmopathy.

Specimen: peripheral blood mononuclear cells (PBMCs), collected at new diagnosis, from a patient treated with antithyroid drugs. The receptors derive from a man aged 30 to 45 with Graves disease.

This clonotype has at least ten counts. The J gene is TRBJ2-1, the V gene TRBV11-2, with D uncertain. From germline, CDR1 is SGHAT and CDR2 FQNNGV. The V and J ends lost 1 base and 11 bases respectively, with 9 bases between them. The CDR3 contains 12 residues. The CDR3 DNA reads TGTGCCAGCAGCTTAGGTATTTCCCAGCAGTTCTTC. The encoded protein is CASSLGISQQFF. Full variable domain (remainder filled in from reference TRBV11-2 and TRBJ2-1): EAGVAQSPRYKIIEKRQSVAFWCNPISGHATLYWYQQILGQGPKLLIQFQNNGVVDDSQLPKDRFSAERLKGVDSTLKIQPAKLEDSAVYLCASSLGISQQFFGPGTRLTVL.

The table lists this clonotype with many counts. This chain joins TRBV12-3 or TRBV12-4 and TRBJ2-3; perhaps TRBD1 as D (6 bases). CDR3 length: 11 residues. V gave up 8 bases and J gave up 5 bases, with 8 bases separating them. CDR3 region: CASAQGDTQYF. In DNA form, the CDR3 reads TGTGCCAGCGCACAGGGAGATACGCAGTATTTT.

The rearrangement joins TRBV7-9 to TRBJ1-6, with no clear D. The germline gives CDR1 SEHNR, CDR2 FQNEAQ (reference sequence). The CDR3 has 13 amino acids. With 2 bases removed from V and 13 bases from J, the gap between germline ends came to 12 bases. CDR3 coding DNA: TGTGCCAGCAGCTTAAGGTTAATGTCTCCCCTCCACTTT. Residues: CASSLRLMSPLHF.

Many counts were recorded for this clonotype. The chain has TRBV11-3 and TRBJ2-2; D unresolved. The CDR3 has 14 residues. Germline V gene data show CDR1 as SGHNT and CDR2 as YENEEA. The ends were cut back, 1 base at V and 8 bases at J, with 11 bases in the middle. The CDR3 region has the DNA TGTGCCAGCAGCTTAGGGAGACTGGCTGGGGAGCTGTTTTTT. Its protein product is CASSLGRLAGELFF.

As concerns this clonotype: It may be a read error: a sequence one base away is much more abundant. The chain is built from TRBV30 and TRBJ2-1; D assignment may be TRBD1 or TRBD2 (6 bases each). The CDR3 extends over 11 amino acids. Germline V CDR1 and CDR2: GTSNPN, SVGIG (reference sequence). V was shortened by 4 bases and J by 10 bases, with 11 bases between the two germline ends. The CDR3 spells CAWMEGGEQFF. The CDR3 DNA is TGTGCCTGGATGGAGGGGGGCGAGCAGTTCTTC.

This chain uses TRBV30 with TRBJ2-1; D is unclear. This CDR3 has 11 residues. CDR1 and CDR2 from the germline V gene are GTSNPN and SVGIG (reference sequence). The V gene lost 0 bases and the J gene lost 8 bases, with 5 bases spanning the gap. This CDR3 reads CAWSVSHEQFF. CDR3 in DNA: TGTGCCTGGAGTGTATCCCATGAGCAGTTCTTC.